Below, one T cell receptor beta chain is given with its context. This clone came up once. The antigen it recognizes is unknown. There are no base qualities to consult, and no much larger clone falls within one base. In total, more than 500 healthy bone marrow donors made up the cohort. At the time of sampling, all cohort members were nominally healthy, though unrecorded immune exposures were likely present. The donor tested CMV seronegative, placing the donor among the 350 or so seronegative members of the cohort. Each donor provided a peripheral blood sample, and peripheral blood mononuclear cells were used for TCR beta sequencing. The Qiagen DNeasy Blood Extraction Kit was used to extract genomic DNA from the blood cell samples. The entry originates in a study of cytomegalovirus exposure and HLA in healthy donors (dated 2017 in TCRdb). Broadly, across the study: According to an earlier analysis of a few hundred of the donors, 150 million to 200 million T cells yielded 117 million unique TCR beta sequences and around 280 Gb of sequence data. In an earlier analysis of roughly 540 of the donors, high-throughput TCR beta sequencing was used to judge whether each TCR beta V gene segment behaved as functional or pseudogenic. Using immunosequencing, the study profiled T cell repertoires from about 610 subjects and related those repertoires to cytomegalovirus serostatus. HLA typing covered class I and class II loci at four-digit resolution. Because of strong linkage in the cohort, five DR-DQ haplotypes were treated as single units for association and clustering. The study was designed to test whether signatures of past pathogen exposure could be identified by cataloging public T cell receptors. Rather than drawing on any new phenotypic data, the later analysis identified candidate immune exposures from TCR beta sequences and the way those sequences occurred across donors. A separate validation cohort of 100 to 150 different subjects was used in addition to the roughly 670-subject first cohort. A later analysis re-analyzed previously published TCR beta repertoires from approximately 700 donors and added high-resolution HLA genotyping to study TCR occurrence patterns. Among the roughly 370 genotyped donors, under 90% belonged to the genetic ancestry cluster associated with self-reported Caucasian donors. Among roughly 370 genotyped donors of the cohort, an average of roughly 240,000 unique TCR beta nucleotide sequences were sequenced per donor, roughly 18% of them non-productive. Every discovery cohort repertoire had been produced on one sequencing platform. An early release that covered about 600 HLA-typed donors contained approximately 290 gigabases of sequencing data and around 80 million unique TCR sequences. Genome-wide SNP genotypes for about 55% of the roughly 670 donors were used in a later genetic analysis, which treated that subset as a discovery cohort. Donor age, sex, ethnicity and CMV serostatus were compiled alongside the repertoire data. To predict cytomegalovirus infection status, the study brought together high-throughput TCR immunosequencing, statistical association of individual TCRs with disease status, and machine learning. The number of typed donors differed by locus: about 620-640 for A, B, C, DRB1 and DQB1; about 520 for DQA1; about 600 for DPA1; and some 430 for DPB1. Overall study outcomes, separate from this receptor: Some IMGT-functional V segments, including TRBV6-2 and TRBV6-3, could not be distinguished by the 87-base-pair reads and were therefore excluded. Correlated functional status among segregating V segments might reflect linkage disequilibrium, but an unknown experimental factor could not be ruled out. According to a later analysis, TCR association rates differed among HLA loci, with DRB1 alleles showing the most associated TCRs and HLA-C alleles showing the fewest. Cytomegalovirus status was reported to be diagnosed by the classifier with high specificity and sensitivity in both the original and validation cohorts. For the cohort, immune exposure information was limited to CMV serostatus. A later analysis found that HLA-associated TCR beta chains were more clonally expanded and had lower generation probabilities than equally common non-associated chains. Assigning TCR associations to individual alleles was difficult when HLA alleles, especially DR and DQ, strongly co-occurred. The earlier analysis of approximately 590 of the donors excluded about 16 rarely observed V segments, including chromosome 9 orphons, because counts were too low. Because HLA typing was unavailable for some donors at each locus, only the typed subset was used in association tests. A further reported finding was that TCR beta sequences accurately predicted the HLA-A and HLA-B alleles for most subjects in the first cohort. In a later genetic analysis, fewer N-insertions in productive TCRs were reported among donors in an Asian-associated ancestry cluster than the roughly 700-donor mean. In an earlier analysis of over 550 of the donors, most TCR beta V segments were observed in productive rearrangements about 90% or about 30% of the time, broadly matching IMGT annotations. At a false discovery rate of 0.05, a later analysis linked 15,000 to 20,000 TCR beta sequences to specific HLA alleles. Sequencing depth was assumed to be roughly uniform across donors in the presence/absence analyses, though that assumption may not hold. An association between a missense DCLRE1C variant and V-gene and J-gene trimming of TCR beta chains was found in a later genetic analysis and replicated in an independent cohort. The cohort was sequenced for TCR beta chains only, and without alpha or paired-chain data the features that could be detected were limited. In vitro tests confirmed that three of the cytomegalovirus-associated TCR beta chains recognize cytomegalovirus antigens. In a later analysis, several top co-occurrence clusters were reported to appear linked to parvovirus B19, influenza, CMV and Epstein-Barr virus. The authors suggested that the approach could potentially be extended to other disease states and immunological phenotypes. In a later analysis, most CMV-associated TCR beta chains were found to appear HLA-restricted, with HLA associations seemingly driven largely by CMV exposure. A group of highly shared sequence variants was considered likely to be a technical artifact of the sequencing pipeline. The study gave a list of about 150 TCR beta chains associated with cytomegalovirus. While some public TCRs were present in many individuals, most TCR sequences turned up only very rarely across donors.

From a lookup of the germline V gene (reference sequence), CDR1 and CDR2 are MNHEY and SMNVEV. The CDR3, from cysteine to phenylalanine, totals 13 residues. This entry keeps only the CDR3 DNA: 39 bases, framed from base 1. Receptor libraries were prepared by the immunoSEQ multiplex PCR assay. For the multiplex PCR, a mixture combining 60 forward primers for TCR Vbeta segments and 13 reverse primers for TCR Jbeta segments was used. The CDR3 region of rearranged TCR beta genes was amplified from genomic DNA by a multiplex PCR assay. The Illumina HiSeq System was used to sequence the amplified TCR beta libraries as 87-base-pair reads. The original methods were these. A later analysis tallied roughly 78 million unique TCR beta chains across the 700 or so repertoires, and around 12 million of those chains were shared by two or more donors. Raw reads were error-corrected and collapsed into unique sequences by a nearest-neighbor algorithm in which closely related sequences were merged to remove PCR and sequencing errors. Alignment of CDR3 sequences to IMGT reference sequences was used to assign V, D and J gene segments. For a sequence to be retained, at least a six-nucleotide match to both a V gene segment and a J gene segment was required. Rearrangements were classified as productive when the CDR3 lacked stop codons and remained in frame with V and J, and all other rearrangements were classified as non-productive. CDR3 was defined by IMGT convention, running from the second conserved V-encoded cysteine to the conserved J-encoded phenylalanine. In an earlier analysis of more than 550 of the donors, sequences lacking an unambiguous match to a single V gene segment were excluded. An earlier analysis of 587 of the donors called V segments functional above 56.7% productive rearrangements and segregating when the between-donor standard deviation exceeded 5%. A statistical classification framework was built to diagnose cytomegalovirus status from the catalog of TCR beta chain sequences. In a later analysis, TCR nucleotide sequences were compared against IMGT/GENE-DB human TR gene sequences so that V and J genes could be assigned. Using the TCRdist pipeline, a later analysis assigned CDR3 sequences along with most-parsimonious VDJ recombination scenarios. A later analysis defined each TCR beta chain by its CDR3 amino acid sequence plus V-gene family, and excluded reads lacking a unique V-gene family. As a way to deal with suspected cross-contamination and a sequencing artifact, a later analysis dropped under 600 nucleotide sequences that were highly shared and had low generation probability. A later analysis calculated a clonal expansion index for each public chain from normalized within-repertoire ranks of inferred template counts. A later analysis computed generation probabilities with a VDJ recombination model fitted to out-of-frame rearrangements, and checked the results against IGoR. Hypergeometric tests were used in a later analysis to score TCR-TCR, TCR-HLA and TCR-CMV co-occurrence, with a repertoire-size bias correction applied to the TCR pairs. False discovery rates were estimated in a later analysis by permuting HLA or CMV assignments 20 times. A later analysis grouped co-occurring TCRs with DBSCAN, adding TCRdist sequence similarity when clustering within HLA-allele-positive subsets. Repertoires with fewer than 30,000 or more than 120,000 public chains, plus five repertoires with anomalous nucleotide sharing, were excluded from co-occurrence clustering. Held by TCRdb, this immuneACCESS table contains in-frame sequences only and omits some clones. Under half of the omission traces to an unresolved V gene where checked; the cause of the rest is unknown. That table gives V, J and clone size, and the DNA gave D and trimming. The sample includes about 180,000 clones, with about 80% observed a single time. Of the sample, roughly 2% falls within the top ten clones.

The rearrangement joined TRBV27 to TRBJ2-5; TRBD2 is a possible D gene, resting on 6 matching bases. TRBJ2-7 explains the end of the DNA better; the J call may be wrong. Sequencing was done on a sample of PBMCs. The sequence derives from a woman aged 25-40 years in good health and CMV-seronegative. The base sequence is TGTGCCAGCAGTCCGGGACTTACCTACGAGCAGTACTTC. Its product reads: CASSPGLTYEQYF.